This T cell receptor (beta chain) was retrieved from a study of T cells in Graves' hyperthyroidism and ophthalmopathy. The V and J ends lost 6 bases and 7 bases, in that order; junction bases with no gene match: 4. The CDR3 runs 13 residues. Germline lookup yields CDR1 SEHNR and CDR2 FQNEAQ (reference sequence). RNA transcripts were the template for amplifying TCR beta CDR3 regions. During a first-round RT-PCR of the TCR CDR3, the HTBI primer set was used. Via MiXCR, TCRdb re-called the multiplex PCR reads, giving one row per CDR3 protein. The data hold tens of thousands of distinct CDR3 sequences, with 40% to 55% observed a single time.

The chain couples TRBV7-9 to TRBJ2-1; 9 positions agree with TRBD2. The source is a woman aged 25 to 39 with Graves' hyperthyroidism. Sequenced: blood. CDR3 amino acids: CASRSAGGNEQFF. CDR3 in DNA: TGTGCCAGCAGATCAGCGGGAGGAAATGAGCAGTTCTTC.